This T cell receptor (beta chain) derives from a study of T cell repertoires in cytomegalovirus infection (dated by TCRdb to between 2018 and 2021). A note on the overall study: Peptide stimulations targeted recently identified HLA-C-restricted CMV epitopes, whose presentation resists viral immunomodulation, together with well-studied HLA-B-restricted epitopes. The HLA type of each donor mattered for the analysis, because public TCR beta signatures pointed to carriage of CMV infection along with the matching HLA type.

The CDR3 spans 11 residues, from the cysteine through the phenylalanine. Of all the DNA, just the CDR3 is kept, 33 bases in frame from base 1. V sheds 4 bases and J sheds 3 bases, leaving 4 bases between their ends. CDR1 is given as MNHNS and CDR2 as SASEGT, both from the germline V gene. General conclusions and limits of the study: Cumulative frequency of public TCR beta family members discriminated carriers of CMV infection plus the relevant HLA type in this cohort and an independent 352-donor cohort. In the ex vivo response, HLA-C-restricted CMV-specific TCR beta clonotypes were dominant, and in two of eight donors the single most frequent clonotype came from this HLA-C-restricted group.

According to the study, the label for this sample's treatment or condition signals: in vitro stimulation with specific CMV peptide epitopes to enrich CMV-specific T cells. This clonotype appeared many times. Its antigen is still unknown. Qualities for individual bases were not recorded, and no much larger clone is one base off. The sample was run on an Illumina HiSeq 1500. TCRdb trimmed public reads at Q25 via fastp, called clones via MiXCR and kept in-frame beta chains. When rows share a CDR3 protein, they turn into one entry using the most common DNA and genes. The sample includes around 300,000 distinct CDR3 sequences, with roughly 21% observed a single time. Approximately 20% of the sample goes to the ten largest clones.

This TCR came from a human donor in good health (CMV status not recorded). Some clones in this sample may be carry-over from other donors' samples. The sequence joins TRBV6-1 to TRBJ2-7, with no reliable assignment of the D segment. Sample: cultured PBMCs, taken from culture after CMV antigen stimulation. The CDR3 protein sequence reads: CASSAVYEQYF. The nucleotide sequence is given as TGTGCCAGCAGTGCGGTCTACGAGCAGTACTTC.